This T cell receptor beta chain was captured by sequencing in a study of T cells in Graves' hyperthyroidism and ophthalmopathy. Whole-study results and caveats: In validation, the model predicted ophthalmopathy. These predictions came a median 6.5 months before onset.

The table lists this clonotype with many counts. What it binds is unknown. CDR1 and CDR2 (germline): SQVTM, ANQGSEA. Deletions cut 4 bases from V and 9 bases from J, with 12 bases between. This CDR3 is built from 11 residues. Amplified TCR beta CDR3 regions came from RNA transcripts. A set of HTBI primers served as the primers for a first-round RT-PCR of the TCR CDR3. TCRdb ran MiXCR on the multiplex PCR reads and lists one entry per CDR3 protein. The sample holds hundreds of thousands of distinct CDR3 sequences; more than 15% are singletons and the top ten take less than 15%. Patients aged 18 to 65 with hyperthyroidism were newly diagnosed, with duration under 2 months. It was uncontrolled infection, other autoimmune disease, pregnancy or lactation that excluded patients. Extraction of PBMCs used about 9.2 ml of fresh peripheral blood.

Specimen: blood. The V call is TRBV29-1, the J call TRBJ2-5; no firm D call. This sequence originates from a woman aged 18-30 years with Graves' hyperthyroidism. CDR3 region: CSVVVGNAQYF. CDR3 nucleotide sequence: TGCAGCGTTGTCGTAGGTAACGCCCAGTACTTC.